This T cell receptor (beta chain) was sequenced in a study of glioma-infiltrating T cells after dendritic cell vaccination. Across the study: Autologous tumor lysate was loaded overnight onto monocyte-derived dendritic cells grown 6 to 7 days with IL-4 and GM-CSF.

General study points: Higher pretreatment TIL content predicted longer progression-free time and survival.

This CDR3 comprises 14 residues. V was cut by 0 bases and J by 2 bases, with 7 bases left in between. Germline values: CDR1 LGHNA, CDR2 YSLEER. About this clone: What it recognizes is unknown.

Repertoires were generated with immunoSEQ multiplex PCR, while TCRdb's copy carries only in-frame clones and drops some. The repertoire includes around 97,000 clones, 81% of them detected once, and less than 15% sits in the top ten. Sequencing used blood, obtained before dendritic cell vaccination. The clonotype was recovered from a human donor with glioblastoma. V is TRBV4-3 and J is TRBJ1-1; D is unclear. This CDR3 reads CASSQETTNTEAFF. As DNA, the CDR3 is TGCGCCAGCAGCCAAGAAACCACAAACACTGAAGCTTTCTTT.